This TCR beta chain was sequenced during a study of blood T cell repertoires in COVID-19 (TCRdb year 2020). About the full investigation: Samples covering the acute and convalescent phases of COVID-19 were provided by collaborators in the United States, Italy and Spain. The material from the prospective study consisted of cDNA or gDNA derived from T cells, B-cell-depleted T cells, or PBMCs. The dataset comprised deeply sampled blood TCRbeta repertoires from subjects exposed to, actively infected with, or recovered from COVID-19. The repertoires were released in a freely available public database intended as a resource for research on the immune response to SARS-CoV-2. The samples were drawn from two sources: the first 160 participants of the ongoing ImmuneRACE study, and 1,000 to 1,500 subjects contributed by 6 global collaborators. Sample metadata almost always included a de-identified subject ID, COVID-19 status, age in years and sex. Where available, HLA class I and class II types were taken from metadata supplied by the sample provider and were not determined by assay-based typing.

This clone was recorded only once. It lacks a known antigen. Nothing much larger sits one base from this clone, and base qualities are not available. The full study reports these points: The amount of clinical and demographic metadata varied by source and participant and was provided uncurated.

TCRbeta CDR3 regions were amplified from genomic DNA by means of the immunoSEQ Assay, a bias-controlled multiplex PCR. In the paper's pipeline: The number of nucleated cells in each sample was estimated by amplification of reference gene primers within the assay. Sequence reads were collapsed and filtered to measure the absolute abundance of every unique TCRbeta CDR3 rearrangement. For each sample, productive Simpson clonality was calculated as the square root of Simpson's diversity index over productive rearrangements. TCRdb holds this immuneACCESS table with in-frame rearrangements only. Some clones are missing; in checked studies, unresolved V genes explain under half, and the rest has no known cause. For V, J and clone size, that table is used; D and trimming come from the DNA. The sample table lists roughly 250,000 clones, roughly 90% of them with a count of one. The biggest ten clones account for 2.3% of the sample.

In the prospective study, participants were roughly 18 to 90 years old, resided in approximately 25 geographic areas of the United States, and were enrolled through a virtual design. In the prospective study, participants were assigned to cohorts based on the clinical history participants reported in a screening survey and a study questionnaire. In the prospective study, mobile phlebotomists collected whole blood, serum and a nasopharyngeal or oropharyngeal swab from each participant. Over a roughly 2-month period, participants in the prospective study had the option of providing additional blood draws and questionnaires. Before DNA extraction, blood samples from the prospective study were shipped at room temperature or frozen. The germline V gene encodes CDR1 GTSNPN and CDR2 SVGIG (reference sequence). The CDR3 covers 13 residues, taking in both the cysteine and the phenylalanine. The only DNA kept is the CDR3, 39 bases in frame from the first base. V is clipped by 0 bases and J by 3 bases, and the sequence between their germline boundaries is 8 bases long.

This TCR was sampled from a woman aged 35 to 49 with acute COVID-19. The sequenced material came from PBMCs or T cells enriched from blood (not recorded which). The receptor chain draws on TRBV30 and TRBJ1-1; the D segment cannot be called with confidence. The DNA sequence is given as TGTGCCTGGAGTGTACGAGAGGACACTGAAGCTTTCTTT. Its translation is CAWSVREDTEAFF.